This T cell receptor (beta chain) was identified in a study of blood T cell repertoires in COVID-19. Across the whole study: Sites across the United States, Italy and Spain contributed samples from acute and convalescent COVID-19. PBMCs, B-cell-depleted T cells, or T cells were the source of the cDNA or gDNA that made up the material.

Original processing notes: Cell counts per sample came from amplifying reference gene primers. The protocol was immunoSEQ multiplex PCR, while the TCRdb copy is restricted to in-frame clones and leaves out a portion. Clonal size and the V and J genes are those of that table, whereas D and trimming came from the DNA. Among about 190,000 clones listed, over 75% were seen once. CDR1 is SGHNT and CDR2 is YYREEE in the germline V gene (reference sequence). The CDR3 covers 13 residues. Deletions cut 0 bases from V and 3 bases from J, with 6 bases between. Sequenced: peripheral blood. This clonotype originated in a woman aged 50 to 60 with acute or convalescent COVID-19. V usage is TRBV5-4 and J usage is TRBJ2-5; the D gene is possibly TRBD2 (5 bases). The CDR3 coding sequence is TGTGCCAGCAGCTTGGGGAGGAAAGAGACCCAGTACTTC. Amino acid sequence: CASSLGRKETQYF. Supplemented by reference TRBV5-4 and TRBJ2-5, the full variable domain reads ETGVTQSPTHLIKTRGQQVTLRCSSQSGHNTVSWYQQALGQGPQFIFQYYREEENGRGNFPPRFSGLQFPNYSSELNVNALELDDSALYLCASSLGRKETQYFGPGTRLLVL.